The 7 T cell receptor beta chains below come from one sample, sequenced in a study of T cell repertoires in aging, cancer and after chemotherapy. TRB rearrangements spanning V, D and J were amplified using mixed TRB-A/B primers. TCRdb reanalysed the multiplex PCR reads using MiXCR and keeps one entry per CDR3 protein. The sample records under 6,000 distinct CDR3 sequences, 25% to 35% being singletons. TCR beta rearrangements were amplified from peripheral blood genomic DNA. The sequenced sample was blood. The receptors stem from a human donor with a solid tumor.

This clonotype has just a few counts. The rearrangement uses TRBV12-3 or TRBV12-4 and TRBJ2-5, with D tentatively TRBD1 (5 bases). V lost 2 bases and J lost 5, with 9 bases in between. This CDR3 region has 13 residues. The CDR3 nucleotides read TGTGCCAGCAGTTTAAGGGGCAGGGAGACCCAGTACTTC. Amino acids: CASSLRGRETQYF.

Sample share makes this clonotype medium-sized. The CDR3 loop reads CSMGGGGTGMFF. The DNA for the CDR3 is TGCAGCATGGGGGGGGGCGGGACAGGGATGTTCTTC. The gene calls are TRBV29-1 and TRBJ2-1; 9 bases align to TRBD1. The V segment lost 8 bases and the J segment 15 bases; nucleotides outside the gene matches: 14. This CDR3 is 12 amino acids long. The V gene's germline CDR1 is SQVTM and CDR2 ANQGSEA.

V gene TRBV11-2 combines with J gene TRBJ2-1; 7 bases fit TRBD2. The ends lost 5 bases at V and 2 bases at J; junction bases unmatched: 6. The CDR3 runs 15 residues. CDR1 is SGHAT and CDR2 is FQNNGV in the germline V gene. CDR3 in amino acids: CASSRPGTTYNEQFF. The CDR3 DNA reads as TGTGCCAGCAGCAGACCCGGGACTACCTACAATGAGCAGTTCTTC.

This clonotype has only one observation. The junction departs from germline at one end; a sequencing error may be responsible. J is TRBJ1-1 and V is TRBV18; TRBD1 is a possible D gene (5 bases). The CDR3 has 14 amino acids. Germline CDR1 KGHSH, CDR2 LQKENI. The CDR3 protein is CASSPLKKGPEAFF. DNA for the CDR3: TGTGCCAGTTCACCACTGAAGAAGGGGCCTGAAGCTTTCTTT.

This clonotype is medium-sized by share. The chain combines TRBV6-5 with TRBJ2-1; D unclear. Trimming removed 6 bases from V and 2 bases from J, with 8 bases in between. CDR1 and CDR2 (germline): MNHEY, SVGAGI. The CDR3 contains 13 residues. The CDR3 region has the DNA TGTGCCAGCAGGGGTCAGCCCTACAATGAGCAGTTCTTC. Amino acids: CASRGQPYNEQFF.

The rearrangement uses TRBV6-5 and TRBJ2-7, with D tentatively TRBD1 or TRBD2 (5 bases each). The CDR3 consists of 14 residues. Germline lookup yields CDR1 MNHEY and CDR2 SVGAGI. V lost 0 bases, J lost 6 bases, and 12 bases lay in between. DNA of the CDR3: TGTGCCAGCAGTTACTCGACAGCGGCGCCCGAGCAGTACTTC. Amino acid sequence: CASSYSTAAPEQYF.

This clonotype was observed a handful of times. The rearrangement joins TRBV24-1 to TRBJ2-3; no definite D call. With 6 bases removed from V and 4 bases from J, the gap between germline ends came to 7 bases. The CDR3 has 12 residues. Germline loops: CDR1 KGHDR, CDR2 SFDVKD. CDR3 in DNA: TGTGCCACCAGTAGGCAGTCAGATACGCAGTATTTT. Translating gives CATSRQSDTQYF.